The rows below give T cell receptor beta chains drawn from one sample of a study of human versus mouse CDR3 diversity and MHC coevolution. Here immunoSEQ multiplex PCR was the method, and the copy in TCRdb shows in-frame clones only, minus some. The sample has 50,000 to 70,000 clones, 94% seen once. The specimen sequenced was naive CD4+ T cells from blood. The source of these receptors is a person aged 55 to 69 in good health. The CDR3 runs from the conserved cysteine through the conserved F or W. Fields, in order: V gene, CDR3 protein.

V gene: TRBV7-9
CDR3 protein: CASSLVQGGWNEQYF

V gene: TRBV5-1
CDR3 protein: CASSSGLGRDIQYF

V gene: TRBV11-2
CDR3 protein: CASSLDSTSGRAYNEQFF

V gene: TRBV19
CDR3 protein: CASSKREGYNEQFF

V gene: TRBV19
CDR3 protein: CASSAQGMETQYF

V gene: TRBV14
CDR3 protein: CASSQVLAGGGTQYF

V gene: TRBV19
CDR3 protein: CASTVDSSGGTQYF

V gene: TRBV6-5
CDR3 protein: CASSQGSGTGQYF

V gene: TRBV19
CDR3 protein: CASSPTGTVYGYTF

V gene: TRBV7-2
CDR3 protein: CASSPWQGDTGELFF

V gene: TRBV11-1
CDR3 protein: CASSHGWGPTEAFF

V gene: TRBV11-2
CDR3 protein: CASSLGQASYEQYF

V gene: TRBV2
CDR3 protein: CASRDREWANVLTF

V gene: TRBV27
CDR3 protein: CASSRQGGPTLANSGANVLTF

V gene: TRBV7-6
CDR3 protein: CASSSQGSTEAFF

V gene: TRBV7-3
CDR3 protein: CASSLTGQGIDTIYF

V gene: TRBV11-3
CDR3 protein: CASTYFTGNSGNTIYF

V gene: TRBV6-6
CDR3 protein: CASSPRQGAGGELFF

V gene: TRBV7-9
CDR3 protein: CASSYGGSGGELFF

V gene: TRBV29-1
CDR3 protein: CSVGITSGRAPYEQYF

V gene: TRBV6-6
CDR3 protein: CASSYSQRGNQPQHF

V gene: TRBV10-1
CDR3 protein: CASRDSLNTEAFF

V gene: TRBV6-5
CDR3 protein: CASSSVDEQYF

V gene: TRBV7-3
CDR3 protein: CASSSQIPGLAGGGTDTQYF

V gene: TRBV30
CDR3 protein: CAWRAGAGANYGYTF

V gene: TRBV7-9
CDR3 protein: CASSPMGQGKNTEAFF

V gene: TRBV5-1
CDR3 protein: CASSWSTGTGVTGELFF

V gene: TRBV7-2
CDR3 protein: CASSLGQAKVRGETQYF